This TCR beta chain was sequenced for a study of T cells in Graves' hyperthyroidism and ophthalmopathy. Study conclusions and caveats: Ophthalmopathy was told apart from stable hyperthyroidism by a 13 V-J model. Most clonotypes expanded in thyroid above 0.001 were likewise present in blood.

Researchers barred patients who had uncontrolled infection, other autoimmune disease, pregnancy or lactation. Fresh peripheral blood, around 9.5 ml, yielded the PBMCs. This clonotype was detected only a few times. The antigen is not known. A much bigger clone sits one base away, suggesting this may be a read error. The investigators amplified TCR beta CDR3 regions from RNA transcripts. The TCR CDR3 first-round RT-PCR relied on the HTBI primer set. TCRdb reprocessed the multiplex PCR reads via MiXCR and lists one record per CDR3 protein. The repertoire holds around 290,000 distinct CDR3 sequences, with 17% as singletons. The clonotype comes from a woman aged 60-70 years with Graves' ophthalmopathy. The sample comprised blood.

The CDR3 sequence: CASSLRGRGGRSYEQYF. In DNA form, the CDR3 reads TGTGCCAGCAGTTTGAGGGGGCGGGGGGGGAGGAGCTACGAGCAGTACTTC. This chain links TRBV12-3 or TRBV12-4 with TRBJ2-7; TRBD2 matches at 9 bases. This CDR3 spans 17 amino acids. The J segment lost 3 bases and the V segment lost 3 bases, leaving 12 bases of the junction unmatched.